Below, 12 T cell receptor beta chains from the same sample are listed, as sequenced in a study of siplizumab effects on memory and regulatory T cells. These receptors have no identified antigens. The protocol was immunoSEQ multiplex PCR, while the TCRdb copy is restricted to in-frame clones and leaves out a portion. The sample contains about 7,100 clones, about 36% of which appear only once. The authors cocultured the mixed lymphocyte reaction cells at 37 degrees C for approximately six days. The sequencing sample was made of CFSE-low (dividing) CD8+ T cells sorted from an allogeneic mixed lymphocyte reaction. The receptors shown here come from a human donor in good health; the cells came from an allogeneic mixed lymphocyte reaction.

The CDR3 sequence is CASSLYPGQGQGEQYF. The CDR3 DNA reads TGTGCCAGCAGCTTATACCCGGGACAGGGCCAAGGGGAGCAGTACTTC. The V and J genes are TRBV7-6 and TRBJ2-7; 9 positions match TRBD1. The CDR3 consists of 16 residues. V lost 2 bases to trimming and J lost 7 bases; unmatched junction nucleotides: 12. CDR1 SGHVS and CDR2 FNYEAQ come from the germline V gene.

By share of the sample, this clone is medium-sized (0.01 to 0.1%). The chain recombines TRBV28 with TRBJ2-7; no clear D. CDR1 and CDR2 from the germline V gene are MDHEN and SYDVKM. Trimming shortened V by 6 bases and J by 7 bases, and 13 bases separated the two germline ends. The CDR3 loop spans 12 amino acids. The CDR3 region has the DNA TGTGCCAGCAGAGACCCCAGGCGGGAGCAGTACTTC. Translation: CASRDPRREQYF.

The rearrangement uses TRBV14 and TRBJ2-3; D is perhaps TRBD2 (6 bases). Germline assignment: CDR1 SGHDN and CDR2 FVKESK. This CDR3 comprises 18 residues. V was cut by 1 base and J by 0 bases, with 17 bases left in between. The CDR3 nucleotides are TGTGCCAGCAGCCAAGGAACTAGCAGGAGCTGGAGCACAGATACGCAGTATTTT. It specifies CASSQGTSRSWSTDTQYF.

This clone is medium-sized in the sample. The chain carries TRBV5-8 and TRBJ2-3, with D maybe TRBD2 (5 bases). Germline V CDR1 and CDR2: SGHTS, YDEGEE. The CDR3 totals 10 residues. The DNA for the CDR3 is TGTGCAACTCGGGGTAATACGCAGTATTTT. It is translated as CATRGNTQYF.

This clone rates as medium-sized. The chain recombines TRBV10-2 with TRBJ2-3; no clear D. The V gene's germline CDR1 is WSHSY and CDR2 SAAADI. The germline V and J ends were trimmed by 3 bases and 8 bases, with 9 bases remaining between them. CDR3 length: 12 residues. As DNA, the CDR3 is TGCGCCAGCAGTGACCCTAGAGGTACGCAGTATTTT. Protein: CASSDPRGTQYF.

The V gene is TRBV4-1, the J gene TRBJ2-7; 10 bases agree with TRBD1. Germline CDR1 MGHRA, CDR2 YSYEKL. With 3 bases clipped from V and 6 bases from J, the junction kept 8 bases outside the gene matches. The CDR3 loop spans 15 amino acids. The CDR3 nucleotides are TGCGCCAGCAGCCAGGGACAGGGGTTCGTTGCCGAGCAGTACTTC. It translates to CASSQGQGFVAEQYF.

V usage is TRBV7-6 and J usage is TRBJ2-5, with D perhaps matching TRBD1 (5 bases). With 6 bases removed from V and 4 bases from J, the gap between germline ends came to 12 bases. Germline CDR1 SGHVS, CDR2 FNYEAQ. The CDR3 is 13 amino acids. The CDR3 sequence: CASRPRGPETQYF. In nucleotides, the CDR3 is TGTGCCAGCAGGCCAAGGGGCCCAGAGACCCAGTACTTC.

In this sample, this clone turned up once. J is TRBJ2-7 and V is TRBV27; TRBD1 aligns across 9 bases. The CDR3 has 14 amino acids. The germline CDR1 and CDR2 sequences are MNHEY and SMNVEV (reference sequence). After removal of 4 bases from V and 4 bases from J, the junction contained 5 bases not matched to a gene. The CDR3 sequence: CASSYPGQGYEQYF. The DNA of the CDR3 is TGTGCCAGCAGTTACCCGGGACAGGGTTACGAGCAGTACTTC.

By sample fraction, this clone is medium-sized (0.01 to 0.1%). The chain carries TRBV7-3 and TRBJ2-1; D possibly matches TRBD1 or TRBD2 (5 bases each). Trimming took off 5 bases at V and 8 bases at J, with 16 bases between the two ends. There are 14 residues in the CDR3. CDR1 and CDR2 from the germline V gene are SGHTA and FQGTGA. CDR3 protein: CASSGGDSSHEQFF. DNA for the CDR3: TGTGCCAGCAGCGGGGGTGACAGTTCCCATGAGCAGTTCTTC.

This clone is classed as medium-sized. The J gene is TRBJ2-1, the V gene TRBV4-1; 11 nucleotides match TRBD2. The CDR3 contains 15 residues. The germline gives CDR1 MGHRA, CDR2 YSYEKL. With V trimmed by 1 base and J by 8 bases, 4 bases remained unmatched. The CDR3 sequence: CASSQGLAGLDEQFF. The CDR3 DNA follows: TGCGCCAGCAGCCAAGGACTAGCGGGACTCGATGAGCAGTTCTTC.

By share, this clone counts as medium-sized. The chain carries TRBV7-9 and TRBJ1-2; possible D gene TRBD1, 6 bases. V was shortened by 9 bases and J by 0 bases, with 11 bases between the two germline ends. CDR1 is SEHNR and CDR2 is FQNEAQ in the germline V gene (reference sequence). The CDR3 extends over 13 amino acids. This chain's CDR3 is CASTDSPNYGYTF. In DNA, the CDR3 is TGTGCCAGTACGGACAGCCCTAACTATGGCTACACCTTC. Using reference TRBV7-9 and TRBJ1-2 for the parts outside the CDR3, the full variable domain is DTGVSQNPRHKITKRGQNVTFRCDPISEHNRLYWYRQTLGQGPEFLTYFQNEAQLEKSRLLSDRFSAERPKGSFSTLEIQRTEQGDSAMYLCASTDSPNYGYTFGSGTRLTVV.

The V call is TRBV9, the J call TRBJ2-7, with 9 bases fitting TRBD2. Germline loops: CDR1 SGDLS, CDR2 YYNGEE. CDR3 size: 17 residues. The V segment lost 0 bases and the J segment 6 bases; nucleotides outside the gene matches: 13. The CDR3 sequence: CASSVGWREGEGGEQYF. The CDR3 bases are TGTGCCAGCAGCGTAGGCTGGCGGGAGGGGGAAGGAGGCGAGCAGTACTTC. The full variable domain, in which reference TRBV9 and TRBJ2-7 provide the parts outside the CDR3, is DSGVTQTPKHLITATGQRVTLRCSPRSGDLSVYWYQQSLDQGLQFLIQYYNGEERAKGNILERFSAQQFPDLHSELNLSSLELGDSALYFCASSVGWREGEGGEQYFGPGTRLTVT.